What follows is one T cell receptor (beta chain) and its context. Antigen: not known. These data originate in a study of post-analysis software for immune sequencing data. On the study more broadly: Multiple sclerosis in the patients followed relapsing-remitting, secondary progressive and progressive-relapsing courses. General study points: Relative to controls, patients with multiple sclerosis showed significantly lower normalized Chao1 diversity. Pronounced co-clustering by F measure was evident among identically batched samples. The study found TRBV5-6, TRBV5-1 and TRBV20-1 among 5 or 6 TRBV segments more frequent in patients than controls.

The TCR beta cDNA libraries contained unique molecular identifiers. There were about 1 to 10 million T cells, and about 540,000 cDNA molecules came from them. TCRdb recomputed calls from the PCR reads with MiXCR, one row per CDR3 protein. The sample contains about 400,000 distinct CDR3 sequences, roughly 35% of which appear only once. The CDR3 loop spans 13 amino acids. Trimming shortened V by 3 bases and J by 4 bases, and 9 bases separated the two germline ends. The source of this sequence is a girl aged 5-17 years with multiple sclerosis. Sequencing used blood. This chain connects TRBV12-3 or TRBV12-4 to TRBJ1-2; D is unclear. CDR3 loop: CASSLVPVYGYTF. CDR3 coding DNA: TGTGCCAGCAGTTTGGTCCCGGTCTATGGCTACACCTTC.